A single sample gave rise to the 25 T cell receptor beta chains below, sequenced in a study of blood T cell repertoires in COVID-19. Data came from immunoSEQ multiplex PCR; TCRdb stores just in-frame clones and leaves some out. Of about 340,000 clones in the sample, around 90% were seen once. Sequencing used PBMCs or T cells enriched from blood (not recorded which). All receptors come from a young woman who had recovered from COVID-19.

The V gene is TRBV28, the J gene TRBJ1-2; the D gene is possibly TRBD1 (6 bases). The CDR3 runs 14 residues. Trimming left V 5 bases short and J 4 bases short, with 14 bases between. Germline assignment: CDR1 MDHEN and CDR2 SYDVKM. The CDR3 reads CASSGHRELYGYTF. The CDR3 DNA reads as TGTGCCAGCAGTGGCCACAGGGAACTCTATGGCTACACCTTC.

The CDR3: CASSPGSAYEQYF. The CDR3 nucleotides read TGTGCCAGCAGCCCGGGATCCGCCTACGAGCAGTACTTC. The genes are TRBV7-8 and TRBJ2-7, with a possible D match to TRBD2 (5 bases). The CDR3 runs 13 residues. The germline gives CDR1 SGHVS, CDR2 FQNEAQ. V dropped 5 bases and J dropped 2 bases, with 10 bases sitting between them.

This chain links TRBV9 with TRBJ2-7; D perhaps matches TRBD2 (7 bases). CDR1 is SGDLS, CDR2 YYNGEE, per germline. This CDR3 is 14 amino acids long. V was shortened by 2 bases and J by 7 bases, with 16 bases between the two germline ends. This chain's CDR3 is CASSVAGANGEQYF. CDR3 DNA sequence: TGTGCCAGCAGCGTGGCGGGGGCAAATGGAGAGCAGTACTTC.

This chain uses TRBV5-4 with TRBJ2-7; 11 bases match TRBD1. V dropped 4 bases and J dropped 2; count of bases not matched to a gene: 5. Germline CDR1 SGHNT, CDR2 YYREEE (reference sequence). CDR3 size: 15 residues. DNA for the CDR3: TGTGCCAGCAGCCACGCGGGACAGGGGGCCTACGAGCAGTACTTC. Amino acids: CASSHAGQGAYEQYF.

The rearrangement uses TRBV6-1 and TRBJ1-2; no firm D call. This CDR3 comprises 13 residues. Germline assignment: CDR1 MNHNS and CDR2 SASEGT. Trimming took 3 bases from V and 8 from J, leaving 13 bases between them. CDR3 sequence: CASSDNSRRGYTF. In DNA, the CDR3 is TGTGCCAGCAGTGACAACTCCCGGAGGGGCTACACCTTC.

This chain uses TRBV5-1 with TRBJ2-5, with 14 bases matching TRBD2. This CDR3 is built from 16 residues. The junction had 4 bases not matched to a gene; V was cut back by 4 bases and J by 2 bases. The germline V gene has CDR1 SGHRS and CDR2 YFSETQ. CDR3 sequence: CASSPGLAGAQETQYF. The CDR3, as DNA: TGCGCCAGCAGCCCGGGACTAGCGGGAGCACAAGAGACCCAGTACTTC. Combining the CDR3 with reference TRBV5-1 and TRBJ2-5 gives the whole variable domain KAGVTQTPRYLIKTRGQQVTLSCSPISGHRSVSWYQQTPGQGLQFLFEYFSETQRNKGNFPGRFSGRQFSNSRSEMNVSTLELGDSALYLCASSPGLAGAQETQYFGPGTRLLVL.

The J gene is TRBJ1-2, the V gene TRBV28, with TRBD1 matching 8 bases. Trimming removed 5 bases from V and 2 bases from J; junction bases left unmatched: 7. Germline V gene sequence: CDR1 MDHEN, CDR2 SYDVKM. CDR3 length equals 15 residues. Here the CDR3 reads CASSGTRGRNYGYTF. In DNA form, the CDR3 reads TGTGCCAGCAGTGGAACCAGGGGGCGAAACTATGGCTACACCTTC.

CDR3 coding DNA: TGTGCCAGCAGCTTAGATGTACTAGCGGGAAGCCCCGACGAGCAGTACTTC. It specifies CASSLDVLAGSPDEQYF. This sequence joins TRBV11-2 and TRBJ2-7, with TRBD2 matching over 10 bases. The CDR3 consists of 17 residues. The V segment lost 0 bases and the J segment 5 bases; nucleotides outside the gene matches: 10. Per germline, CDR1 SGHAT and CDR2 FQNNGV.

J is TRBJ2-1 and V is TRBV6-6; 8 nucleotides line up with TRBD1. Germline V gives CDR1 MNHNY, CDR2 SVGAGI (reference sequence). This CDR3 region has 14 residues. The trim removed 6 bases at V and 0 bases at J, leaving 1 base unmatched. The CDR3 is CASSQGASYNEQFF. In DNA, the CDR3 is TGTGCCAGCAGCCAGGGGGCCTCCTACAATGAGCAGTTCTTC.

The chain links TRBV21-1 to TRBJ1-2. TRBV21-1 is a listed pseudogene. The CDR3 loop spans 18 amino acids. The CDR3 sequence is CASSKGLLVTLANYGYTF. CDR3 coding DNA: TGTGCCAGCAGCAAAGGTTTGTTGGTCACTCTAGCTAACTATGGCTACACCTTC.

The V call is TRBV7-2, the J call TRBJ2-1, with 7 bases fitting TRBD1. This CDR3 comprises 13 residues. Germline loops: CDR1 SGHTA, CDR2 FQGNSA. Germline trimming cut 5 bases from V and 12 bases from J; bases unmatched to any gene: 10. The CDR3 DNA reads TGTGCCAGCAGCCCAGGACAGGTTAATTCGCAGTTCTTC. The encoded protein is CASSPGQVNSQFF.

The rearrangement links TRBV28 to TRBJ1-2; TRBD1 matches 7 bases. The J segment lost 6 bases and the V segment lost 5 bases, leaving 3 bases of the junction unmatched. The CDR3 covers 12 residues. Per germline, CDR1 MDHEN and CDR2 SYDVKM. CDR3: CASSMTGNGYTF. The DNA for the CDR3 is TGTGCCAGCAGTATGACAGGGAATGGCTACACCTTC.

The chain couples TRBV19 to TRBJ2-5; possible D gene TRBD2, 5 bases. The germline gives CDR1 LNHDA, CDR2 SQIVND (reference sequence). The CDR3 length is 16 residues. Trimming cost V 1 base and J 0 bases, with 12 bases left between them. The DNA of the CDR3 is TGTGCCAGTAGTATAGTCCTACGGCGGGACCAAGAGACCCAGTACTTC. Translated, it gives CASSIVLRRDQETQYF.

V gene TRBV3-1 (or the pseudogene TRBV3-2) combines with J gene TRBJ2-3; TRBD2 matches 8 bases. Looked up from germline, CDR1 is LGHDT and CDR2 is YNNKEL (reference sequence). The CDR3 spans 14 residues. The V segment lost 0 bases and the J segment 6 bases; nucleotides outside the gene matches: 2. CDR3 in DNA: TGTGCCAGCAGCCAAGAAGGCGGGGGGGATACGCAGTATTTT. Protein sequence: CASSQEGGGDTQYF.

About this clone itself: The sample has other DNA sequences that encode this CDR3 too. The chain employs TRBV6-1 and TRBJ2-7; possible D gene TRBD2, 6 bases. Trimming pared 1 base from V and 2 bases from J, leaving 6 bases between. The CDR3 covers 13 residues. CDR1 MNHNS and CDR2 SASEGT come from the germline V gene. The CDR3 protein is CASSEGRAYEQYF. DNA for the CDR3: TGTGCCAGCAGTGAAGGGAGGGCCTACGAGCAGTACTTC.

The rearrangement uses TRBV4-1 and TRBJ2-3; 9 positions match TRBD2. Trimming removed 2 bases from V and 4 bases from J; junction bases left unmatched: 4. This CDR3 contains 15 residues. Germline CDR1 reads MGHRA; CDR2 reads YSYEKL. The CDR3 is CASSQHGLASDTQYF. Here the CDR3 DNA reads TGCGCCAGCAGCCAACATGGACTAGCGTCAGATACGCAGTATTTT.

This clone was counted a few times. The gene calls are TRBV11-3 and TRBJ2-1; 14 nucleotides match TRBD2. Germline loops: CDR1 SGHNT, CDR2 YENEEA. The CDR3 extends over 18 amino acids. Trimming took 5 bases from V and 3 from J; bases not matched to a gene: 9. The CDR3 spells CASSKIPGLAGVYNEQFF. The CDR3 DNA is TGTGCCAGCAGCAAAATACCGGGACTAGCGGGGGTCTACAATGAGCAGTTCTTC.

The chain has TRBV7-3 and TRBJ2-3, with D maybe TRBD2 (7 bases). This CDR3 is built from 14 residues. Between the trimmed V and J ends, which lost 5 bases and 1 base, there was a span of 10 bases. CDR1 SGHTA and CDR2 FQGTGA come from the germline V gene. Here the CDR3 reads CASSRGGRTDTQYF. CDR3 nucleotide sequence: TGTGCCAGCAGCCGCGGGGGCCGCACAGATACGCAGTATTTT.

The CDR3 sequence: CASSIWTTYTDTQYF. The CDR3 region has the DNA TGTGCCAGTAGTATTTGGACTACCTACACAGATACGCAGTATTTT. The chain uses TRBV19 and TRBJ2-3; maybe TRBD2 (6 bases). This CDR3 has 15 residues. V was clipped by 3 bases and J by 2 bases, with 12 bases between them. The germline V gene has CDR1 LNHDA and CDR2 SQIVND (reference sequence).

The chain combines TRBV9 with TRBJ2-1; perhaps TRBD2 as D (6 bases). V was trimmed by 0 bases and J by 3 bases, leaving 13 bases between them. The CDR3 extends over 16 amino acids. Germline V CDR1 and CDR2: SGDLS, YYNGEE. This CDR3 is CASSVGGGALYNEQFF. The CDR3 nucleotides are TGTGCCAGCAGCGTAGGAGGCGGGGCCCTCTACAATGAGCAGTTCTTC.

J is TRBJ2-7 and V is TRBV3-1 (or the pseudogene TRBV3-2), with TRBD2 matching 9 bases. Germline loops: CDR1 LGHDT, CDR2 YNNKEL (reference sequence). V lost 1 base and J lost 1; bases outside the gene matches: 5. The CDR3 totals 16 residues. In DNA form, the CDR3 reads TGTGCCAGCAGCCAAGGTGGACTAGCGAGTTCCTACGAGCAGTACTTC. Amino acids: CASSQGGLASSYEQYF.

The chain's CDR3 is CASSLQGRDFPFGQETQYF. The CDR3 nucleotides are TGTGCCAGCAGCTTACAAGGCCGGGACTTTCCATTCGGCCAAGAGACCCAGTACTTC. The chain employs TRBV7-9 and TRBJ2-5, with D possibly being TRBD2 (6 bases). V lost 2 bases, J lost 1 base, and 23 bases lay in between. The germline V gene encodes CDR1 SEHNR and CDR2 FQNEAQ (reference sequence). The CDR3 is 19 residues long.

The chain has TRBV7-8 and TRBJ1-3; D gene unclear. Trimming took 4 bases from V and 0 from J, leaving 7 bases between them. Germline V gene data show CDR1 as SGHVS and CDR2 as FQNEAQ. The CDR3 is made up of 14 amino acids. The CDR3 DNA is TGTGCCAGCAGCTCAGGCAACTCTGGAAACACCATATATTTT. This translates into CASSSGNSGNTIYF.

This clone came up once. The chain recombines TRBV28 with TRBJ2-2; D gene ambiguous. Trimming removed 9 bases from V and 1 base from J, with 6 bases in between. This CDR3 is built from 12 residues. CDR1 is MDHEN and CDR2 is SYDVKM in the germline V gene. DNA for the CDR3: TGTGCCAGTCTAGGGAACACCGGGGAGCTGTTTTTT. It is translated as CASLGNTGELFF.

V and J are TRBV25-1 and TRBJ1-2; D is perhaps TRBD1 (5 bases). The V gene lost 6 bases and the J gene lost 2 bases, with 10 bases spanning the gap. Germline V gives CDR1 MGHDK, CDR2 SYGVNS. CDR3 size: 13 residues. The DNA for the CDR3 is TGTGCCAGCAGGAAAGACAGCAACTATGGCTACACCTTC. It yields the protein CASRKDSNYGYTF.